The clone carrying this TCR beta chain came up a few times. V lost 6 bases and J lost 5, with 14 bases in between. The CDR3 consists of 14 residues. Looked up from germline, CDR1 is MNHNY and CDR2 is SVGAGI (reference sequence). The sample belongs to a study of CD8+ T cells in alopecia areata. The sequencing template was cDNA reverse transcribed from extracted RNA. The method was immunoSEQ multiplex PCR; TCRdb's version includes in-frame clones alone and lacks a portion of them. The table has 110,000 to 150,000 clones, roughly 53% seen once; the top ten hold under 7.5%. The TCR originated in a human donor with alopecia areata. The chain joins TRBV6-6 to TRBJ2-1; no clear D gene. The material sequenced was CD4+ T cells sorted from blood, taken at week 0. This CDR3 reads CASRMPYSNNEQFF. Written as DNA, the CDR3 is TGTGCCAGCAGGATGCCCTATTCCAACAATGAGCAGTTCTTC.